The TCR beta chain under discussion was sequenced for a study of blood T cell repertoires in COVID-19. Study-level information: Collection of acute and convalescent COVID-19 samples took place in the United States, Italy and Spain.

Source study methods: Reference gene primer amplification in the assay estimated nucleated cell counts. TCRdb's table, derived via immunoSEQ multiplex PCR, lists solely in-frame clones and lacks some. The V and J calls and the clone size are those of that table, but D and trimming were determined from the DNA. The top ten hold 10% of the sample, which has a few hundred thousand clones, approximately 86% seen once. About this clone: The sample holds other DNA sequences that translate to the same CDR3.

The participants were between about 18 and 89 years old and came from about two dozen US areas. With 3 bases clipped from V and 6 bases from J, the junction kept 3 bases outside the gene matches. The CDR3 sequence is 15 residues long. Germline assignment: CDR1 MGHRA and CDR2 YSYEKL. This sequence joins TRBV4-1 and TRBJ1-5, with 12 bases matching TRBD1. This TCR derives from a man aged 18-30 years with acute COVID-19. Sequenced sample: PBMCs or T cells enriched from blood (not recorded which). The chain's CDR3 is CASSQGQGAGQPQHF. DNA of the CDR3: TGCGCCAGCAGCCAGGGACAGGGGGCTGGTCAGCCCCAGCATTTT.